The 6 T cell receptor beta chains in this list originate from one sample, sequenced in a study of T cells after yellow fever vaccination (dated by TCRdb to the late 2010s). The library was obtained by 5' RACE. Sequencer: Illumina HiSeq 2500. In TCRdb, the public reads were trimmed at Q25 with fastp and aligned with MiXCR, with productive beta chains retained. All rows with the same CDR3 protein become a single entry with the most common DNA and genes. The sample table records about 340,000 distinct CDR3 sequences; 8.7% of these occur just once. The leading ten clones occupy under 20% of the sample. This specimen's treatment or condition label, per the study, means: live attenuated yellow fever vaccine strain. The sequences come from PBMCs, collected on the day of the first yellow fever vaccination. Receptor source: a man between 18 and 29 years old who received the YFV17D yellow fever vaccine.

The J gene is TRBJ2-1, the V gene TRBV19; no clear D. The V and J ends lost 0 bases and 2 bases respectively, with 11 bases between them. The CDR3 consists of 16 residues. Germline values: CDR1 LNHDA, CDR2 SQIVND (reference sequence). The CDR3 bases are TGTGCCAGTAGTATAGATCGGGCAGGTGCCTACAATGAGCAGTTCTTC. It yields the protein CASSIDRAGAYNEQFF.

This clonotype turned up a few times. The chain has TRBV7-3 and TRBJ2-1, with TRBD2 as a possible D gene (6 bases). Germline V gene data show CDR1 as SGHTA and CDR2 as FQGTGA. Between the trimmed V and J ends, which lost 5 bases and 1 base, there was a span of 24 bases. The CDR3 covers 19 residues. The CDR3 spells CASSPLWRGRGESYNEQFF. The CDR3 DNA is TGTGCCAGCAGCCCCCTTTGGAGGGGAAGAGGGGAATCCTACAATGAGCAGTTCTTC.

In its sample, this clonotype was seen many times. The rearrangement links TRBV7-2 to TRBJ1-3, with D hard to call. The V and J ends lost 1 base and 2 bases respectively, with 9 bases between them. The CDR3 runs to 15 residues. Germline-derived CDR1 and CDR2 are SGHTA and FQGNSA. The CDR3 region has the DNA TGTGCCAGCAGCTTAGTGATCGATCCTGGAAACACCATATATTTT. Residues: CASSLVIDPGNTIYF. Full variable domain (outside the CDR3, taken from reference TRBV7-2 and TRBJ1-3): GAGVSQSPSNKVTEKGKDVELRCDPISGHTALYWYRQSLGQGLEFLIYFQGNSAPDKSGLPSDRFSAERTGGSVSTLTIQRTQQEDSAVYLCASSLVIDPGNTIYFGEGSWLTVV.

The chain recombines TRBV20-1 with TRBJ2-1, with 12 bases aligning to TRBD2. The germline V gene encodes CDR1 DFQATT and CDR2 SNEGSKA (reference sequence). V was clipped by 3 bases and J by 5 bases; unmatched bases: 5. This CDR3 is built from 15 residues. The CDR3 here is CSASATSGGNNEQFF. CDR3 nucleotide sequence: TGCAGTGCTAGCGCGACTAGCGGGGGCAACAATGAGCAGTTCTTC.

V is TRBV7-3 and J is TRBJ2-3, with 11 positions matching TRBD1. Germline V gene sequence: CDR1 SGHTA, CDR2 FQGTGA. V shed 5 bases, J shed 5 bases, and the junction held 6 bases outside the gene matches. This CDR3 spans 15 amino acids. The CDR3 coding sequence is TGTGCCAGCAGCGCAACGGGACAGGGGGTAGATACGCAGTATTTT. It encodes CASSATGQGVDTQYF. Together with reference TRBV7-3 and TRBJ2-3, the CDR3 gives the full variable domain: GAGVSQTPSNKVTEKGKYVELRCDPISGHTALYWYRQSLGQGPEFLIYFQGTGAADDSGLPNDRFFAVRPEGSVSTLKIQRTERGDSAVYLCASSATGQGVDTQYFGPGTRLTVL.

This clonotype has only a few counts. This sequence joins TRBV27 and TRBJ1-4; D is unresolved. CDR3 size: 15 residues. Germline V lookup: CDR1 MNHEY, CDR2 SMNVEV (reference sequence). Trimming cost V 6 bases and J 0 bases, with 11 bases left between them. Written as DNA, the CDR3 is TGTGCCAGCAGCTCATCCCCGGCAACTAATGAAAAACTGTTTTTT. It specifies CASSSSPATNEKLFF.